This T cell receptor beta chain stems from a study of blood T cell repertoires in COVID-19. On the study more broadly: The samples span acute and convalescent COVID-19 from the United States, Italy and Spain. Nucleic acid was either cDNA or gDNA, and it came from T cells, B-cell-depleted T cells, or PBMCs.

This CDR3 is 17 amino acids long. Germline V gene sequence: CDR1 SGHNT, CDR2 YYREEE (reference sequence). Trimming removed 0 bases at V and 0 bases at J, with 10 bases between. The authors' processing: Quantification of nucleated cells was approximated via reference gene primer amplification. Libraries were prepared by immunoSEQ multiplex PCR; TCRdb keeps only in-frame clonotypes and omits some of them. That table gives V, J and clone size, and the DNA gave D and trimming. The table shows approximately 130,000 clones, with approximately 85% occurring only once. The chain is built from TRBV5-4 and TRBJ1-6; D not certain. The sample was peripheral blood. The receptor was derived from a human donor in a cohort sampled during active COVID-19. DNA of the CDR3: TGTGCCAGCAGCTTGGGACACTCAAGCTCCTATAATTCACCCCTCCACTTT. Its translation is CASSLGHSSSYNSPLHF.